The 24 T cell receptor beta chains below were found in one sample sequenced in a study of identifying expanded T cells in peripheral blood. TCRdb keeps only in-frame clones here, not all; method: immunoSEQ multiplex PCR. The sample has under 100,000 clones; around nine tenths are singletons. Sequencing was carried out using blood. These receptors were obtained from a person aged 18 to 70 in good health.

J is TRBJ2-4 and V is TRBV27; D is undetermined. This CDR3 is built from 16 residues. The germline CDR1 and CDR2 sequences are MNHEY and SMNVEV (reference sequence). Trimming took 5 bases from V and 0 from J, leaving 14 bases between them. CDR3 sequence: CASSPRLVLAKNIQYF. The DNA for the CDR3 is TGTGCCAGCAGTCCAAGGCTAGTACTAGCCAAAAACATTCAGTACTTC.

In this sample, this clone turned up a few times. CDR3 nucleotides: TGTGCCAGCTCACCAGGGTACAATCAGCCCCAGCATTTT. It is translated as CASSPGYNQPQHF. This chain joins TRBV18 and TRBJ1-5; D remains unclear. The CDR3 length is 13 residues. Germline values: CDR1 KGHSH, CDR2 LQKENI. Between the trimmed V and J ends, which lost 2 bases and 3 bases, there was a span of 5 bases.

The rearrangement links TRBV12-5 to TRBJ2-5, with TRBD2 matching over 7 bases. This CDR3 has 13 residues. J gave up 5 bases and V 5 bases, and 5 bases lay outside the gene matches. CDR1 and CDR2 from the germline V gene are LGHNT and FRNRAP. This CDR3 is CASGSGVGETQYF. The CDR3 coding sequence is TGTGCTAGTGGTAGCGGGGTGGGGGAGACCCAGTACTTC. Combining the CDR3 with reference TRBV12-5 and TRBJ2-5 gives the whole variable domain DARVTQTPRHKVTEMGQEVTMRCQPILGHNTVFWYRQTMMQGLELLAYFRNRAPLDDSGMPKDRFSAEMPDATLATLKIQPSEPRDSAVYFCASGSGVGETQYFGPGTRLLVL.

This chain joins TRBV9 and TRBJ2-1; D might be TRBD2 (6 bases). The germline gives CDR1 SGDLS, CDR2 YYNGEE. This CDR3 contains 15 residues. V gave up 4 bases and J gave up 8 bases, with 19 bases separating them. The CDR3 DNA follows: TGTGCCAGCAGCAGGGATGGAGGGCAGGTGTATGAGCAGTTCTTC. It translates to CASSRDGGQVYEQFF.

The rearrangement joins TRBV28 to TRBJ1-3; D not resolved. CDR3 length: 12 residues. Trimming cost V 8 bases and J 4 bases, with 9 bases left between them. Germline CDR1 and CDR2: MDHEN and SYDVKM. CDR3 region: CASGPPGNTIYF. CDR3 bases: TGTGCCAGCGGTCCCCCGGGAAACACCATATATTTT.

The chain combines TRBV6-5 with TRBJ2-7; D is perhaps TRBD1 (6 bases). Trimming left V 6 bases short and J 2 bases short, with 8 bases between. There are 12 residues in the CDR3. CDR1 is MNHEY and CDR2 is SVGAGI in the germline V gene. The CDR3 DNA is TGTGCCAGCAGACAGGGAGCCTACGAGCAGTACTTC. Protein sequence: CASRQGAYEQYF.

This clone was counted once. V is TRBV6-5 and J is TRBJ2-1; 14 bases agree with TRBD2. The CDR3 spans 15 residues. The germline V gene has CDR1 MNHEY and CDR2 SVGAGI. V shed 6 bases, J shed 10 bases, and the junction held 8 bases outside the gene matches. CDR3 loop: CASRETSGGAGEQFF. The CDR3 region has the DNA TGTGCCAGCAGGGAGACTAGCGGGGGGGCAGGGGAGCAGTTCTTC.

V is TRBV9 and J is TRBJ2-5, with 10 bases fitting TRBD2. V was pared by 2 bases and J by 2 bases, with 9 bases of the junction left unmatched. The CDR3 has 17 residues. Germline V CDR1 and CDR2: SGDLS, YYNGEE. CDR3 region: CASSVSGRGPLQETQYF. The CDR3, as DNA: TGTGCCAGCAGCGTCAGCGGGAGGGGGCCCCTTCAAGAGACCCAGTACTTC.

The genes are TRBV7-6 and TRBJ2-5; perhaps TRBD1 as D (5 bases). The CDR3 runs 15 residues. Germline CDR1 and CDR2: SGHVS and FNYEAQ. The V end lost 5 bases, the J end lost 5 bases, and 18 bases lay between the germline ends. The CDR3 here is CASSPGGGAPETQYF. The CDR3 nucleotides are TGTGCCAGCAGCCCGGGCGGTGGGGCCCCGGAGACCCAGTACTTC.

The chain joins TRBV30 to TRBJ1-2; the match to TRBD1 covers 7 bases. This CDR3 has 13 amino acids. Germline-derived CDR1 and CDR2 are GTSNPN and SVGIG (reference sequence). V lost 0 bases, J lost 13 bases, and 11 bases stayed unmatched. The DNA for the CDR3 is TGTGCCTGGAGTGTACATCCCGGGACAGTGGCCACCTTC. Amino acids: CAWSVHPGTVATF. The whole variable domain, remainder taken from reference TRBV30 and TRBJ1-2, is SQTIHQWPATLVQPVGSPLSLECTVEGTSNPNLYWYRQAAGRGLQLLFYSVGIGQISSEVPQNLSASRPQDRQFILSSKKLLLSDSGFYLCAWSVHPGTVATFGSGTRLTVV.

The V gene is TRBV19, the J gene TRBJ1-5; unclear D gene. This CDR3 has 14 amino acids. The V gene lost 1 base and the J gene lost 2 bases, with 6 bases spanning the gap. CDR1 and CDR2 from the germline V gene are LNHDA and SQIVND (reference sequence). The DNA for the CDR3 is TGTGCCAGTAGTATAGGTTTTGGCAATCAGCCCCAGCATTTT. This sequence encodes CASSIGFGNQPQHF.

V is TRBV7-2 and J is TRBJ2-7; the D is unclear. The length of the CDR3 is 11 residues. Trimming took off 3 bases at V and 3 bases at J, with 3 bases between the two ends. CDR1 is SGHTA and CDR2 is FQGNSA in the germline V gene. CDR3 nucleotides: TGTGCCAGCAGCTTCAACTACGAGCAGTACTTC. This codes for CASSFNYEQYF.

This chain links TRBV9 with TRBJ1-2, with D unresolved. Germline V gene data show CDR1 as SGDLS and CDR2 as YYNGEE. Trimming shortened V by 0 bases and J by 0 bases, and 6 bases separated the two germline ends. The CDR3 is 14 residues long. This chain's CDR3 is CASSVATANYGYTF. CDR3 nucleotides: TGTGCCAGCAGCGTAGCTACAGCTAACTATGGCTACACCTTC. Combining the CDR3 with reference TRBV9 and TRBJ1-2 gives the whole variable domain DSGVTQTPKHLITATGQRVTLRCSPRSGDLSVYWYQQSLDQGLQFLIQYYNGEERAKGNILERFSAQQFPDLHSELNLSSLELGDSALYFCASSVATANYGYTFGSGTRLTVV.

The V call is TRBV19, the J call TRBJ2-2; 9 nucleotides match TRBD1. The length of the CDR3 is 16 residues. Germline V lookup: CDR1 LNHDA, CDR2 SQIVND (reference sequence). Trimming cost V 7 bases and J 5 bases; bases outside gene matches: 11. The CDR3 nucleotides read TGTGCCAGTACCACCCTACAGGGGGCGGCGACCGGGGAGCTGTTTTTT. It translates to CASTTLQGAATGELFF.

DNA of the CDR3: TGTGCCAGCAGCCCAAGGGACAGGGACGGGAAGACCCAGTACTTC. Translated: CASSPRDRDGKTQYF. The chain uses TRBV7-8 and TRBJ2-5; 9 positions agree with TRBD1. The CDR3 spans 15 residues. Germline CDR1 SGHVS, CDR2 FQNEAQ. J was trimmed by 6 bases and V by 5 bases; bases with no gene match: 10.

The chain carries TRBV7-9 and TRBJ1-1; TRBD1 matches at 9 bases. Losses at the gene ends were 5 bases for V and 7 bases for J; bases not matched to a gene: 8. CDR1 is SEHNR, CDR2 FQNEAQ, per germline (reference sequence). The CDR3 length is 14 residues. This CDR3 reads CASSTGQGLNEAFF. The CDR3 bases are TGTGCCAGCAGCACCGGACAGGGGCTTAATGAAGCTTTCTTT.

A remark on this clone: Compared with germline, one end of the junction differs, possibly owing to a read error. The chain combines TRBV12-5 with TRBJ2-1; D may be TRBD2 (6 bases). The CDR3 is made up of 20 amino acids. The germline CDR1 and CDR2 sequences are LGHNT and FRNRAP. The CDR3 sequence is CANGLSVDPTQLWRDSEQFF. The CDR3 DNA is TGTGCTAATGGTTTGTCAGTAGACCCTACCCAGCTTTGGAGGGATAGTGAGCAGTTCTTC.

The DNA of the CDR3 is TGTGCCTGGAGTTCGTGGGAGACCCAGTACTTC. Protein: CAWSSWETQYF. The rearrangement joins TRBV30 to TRBJ2-5, with unresolved D. Germline CDR1 is GTSNPN and CDR2 is SVGIG (reference sequence). The V end was cut by 2 bases, the J end by 5 bases, with 6 bases between. The CDR3 is 11 residues long.

The chain uses TRBV4-3 and TRBJ1-4; D not resolved. The germline gives CDR1 LGHNA, CDR2 YSLEER. V was clipped by 3 bases and J by 8 bases, with 19 bases between them. The CDR3 totals 16 residues. The CDR3 nucleotides are TGCGCCAGCAGCCATATCGGACGGGCCACCGAGGAAAAACTGTTTTTT. This encodes CASSHIGRATEEKLFF.

V gene TRBV30 combines with J gene TRBJ1-1, with D possibly being TRBD1 (5 bases). CDR1 and CDR2 from the germline V gene are GTSNPN and SVGIG (reference sequence). This CDR3 comprises 12 residues. Between the trimmed V and J ends, which lost 5 bases and 4 bases, there was a span of 11 bases. CDR3 protein: CAWGTQPTEAFF. The DNA of the CDR3 is TGTGCCTGGGGGACTCAACCCACTGAAGCTTTCTTT. Full variable domain (outside the CDR3, taken from reference TRBV30 and TRBJ1-1): SQTIHQWPATLVQPVGSPLSLECTVEGTSNPNLYWYRQAAGRGLQLLFYSVGIGQISSEVPQNLSASRPQDRQFILSSKKLLLSDSGFYLCAWGTQPTEAFFGQGTRLTVV.

This clone was seen once. The CDR3 loop reads CASSIGTGYQETQYF. The DNA for the CDR3 is TGTGCCAGCTCAATAGGGACAGGGTATCAAGAGACCCAGTACTTC. The rearrangement uses TRBV18 and TRBJ2-5; TRBD1 agrees at 9 bases. The V segment lost 5 bases and the J segment 2 bases; nucleotides outside the gene matches: 6. Germline V gene sequence: CDR1 KGHSH, CDR2 LQKENI. This CDR3 has 15 amino acids.

J is TRBJ1-1 and V is TRBV12-5; TRBD1 is a possible D gene (6 bases). Trimming removed 4 bases at V and 2 bases at J, with 14 bases between. This CDR3 region has 15 residues. Germline V gene data show CDR1 as LGHNT and CDR2 as FRNRAP. CDR3 residues: CASGSYREVNTEAFF. In DNA form, the CDR3 reads TGTGCTAGTGGTTCCTACAGGGAGGTAAACACTGAAGCTTTCTTT.

This clone came up once. V usage is TRBV7-6 and J usage is TRBJ1-3, with a possible D match to TRBD1 (5 bases). The V and J ends lost 5 bases and 2 bases respectively, with 13 bases between them. This CDR3 has 15 amino acids. CDR1 is SGHVS, CDR2 FNYEAQ, per germline. CDR3 bases: TGTGCCAGCAGCCCGGGCCCAGGGACTGGAAACACCATATATTTT. It specifies CASSPGPGTGNTIYF.

The chain uses TRBV5-1 and TRBJ2-5, with 8 bases aligning to TRBD2. The CDR3 contains 15 residues. V shed 2 bases and J 7 bases; nucleotides not matched to a gene: 10. Germline CDR1 SGHRS, CDR2 YFSETQ. In nucleotides, the CDR3 is TGCGCCAGCAGCTTTAGCGGGGCGGATAGGGGGACCCAGTACTTC. Protein product: CASSFSGADRGTQYF.